The clone carrying this TCR beta chain was recorded many times. This record comes from a study of T cells in Graves' hyperthyroidism and ophthalmopathy. Germline V CDR1 and CDR2: SEHNR, FQNEAQ (reference sequence). Trimming took off 6 bases at V and 5 bases at J, with 9 bases between the two ends. This CDR3 is built from 12 residues. RNA transcripts provided the source from which TCR beta CDR3 regions were amplified. With the HTBI primer set, the TCR CDR3 went through a first round of RT-PCR. TCRdb analysed the multiplex PCR reads with MiXCR anew, one entry per CDR3 protein. Altogether over 350,000 distinct CDR3 sequences are present, about 14% being singletons, with the ten largest covering 25% to 30%.

This TCR derives from a man aged 50 or older with Graves' ophthalmopathy. The chain uses TRBV7-9 and TRBJ2-3; no clear D. The sample comprised blood. The CDR3: CASRPEVDTQYF. CDR3 in DNA: TGTGCCAGCAGACCTGAGGTAGATACGCAGTATTTT.